Shown below are 9 T cell receptor beta chains from a single sample sequenced in a study of cytomegalovirus exposure and HLA in healthy donors (dated 2017 in TCRdb). Library creation used the immunoSEQ multiplex PCR assay. For the multiplex PCR, a mixture combining 60 forward primers for TCR Vbeta segments and 13 reverse primers for TCR Jbeta segments was used. Sourced from immuneACCESS, this table was stored by TCRdb with only in-frame sequences that have V and J called. A share of the clones is absent; for the studies checked, an unresolved V gene accounts for under half, and the remainder has no known explanation. This sample gives fewer than 90,000 clones in total; about two thirds of them show up just once. Together, the top ten hold roughly 7.2% of the sample. Sequenced: PBMCs. The receptors were sampled from a man aged 40-49 years in good health and CMV-seropositive.

This clone showed up just once. The V and J genes are TRBV4-3 and TRBJ1-6; 8 bases are a match to TRBD1. The CDR3 has 16 amino acids. CDR1 is LGHNA, CDR2 YSLEER, per germline. V shed 0 bases and J 9 bases; nucleotides not matched to a gene: 7. In DNA, the CDR3 is TGCGCCAGCAGCCAAGATCCAGGGACAGGTCGTTCACCCCTCCACTTT. Translated, it gives CASSQDPGTGRSPLHF.

The genes are TRBV7-8 and TRBJ2-7; D ambiguous. V lost 1 base to trimming and J lost 5 bases, with 9 bases between them. From germline, CDR1 is SGHVS and CDR2 FQNEAQ. This CDR3 is built from 13 residues. For the CDR3, the DNA is TGTGCCAGCAGCTTAGACAGCCTCGACGAGCAGTACTTC. Its protein product is CASSLDSLDEQYF.

This chain links TRBV19 with TRBJ2-6; D is undetermined. Germline values: CDR1 LNHDA, CDR2 SQIVND (reference sequence). The CDR3 is made up of 16 amino acids. The germline V and J ends were trimmed by 2 bases and 0 bases, with 8 bases remaining between them. The chain's CDR3 is CASSIQTGSGANVLTF. In DNA, the CDR3 is TGTGCCAGTAGTATACAGACGGGCTCTGGGGCCAACGTCCTGACTTTC.

Here the CDR3 DNA reads TGTGCCAGCAGCCGCGGCATGTTGGACATTCAGTACTTC. This codes for CASSRGMLDIQYF. The chain is built from TRBV9 and TRBJ2-4; D remains ambiguous. From germline, CDR1 is SGDLS and CDR2 YYNGEE. The germline V and J ends were trimmed by 4 bases and 8 bases, with 13 bases remaining between them. This CDR3 has 13 residues.

This clone has more than one count but fewer than ten. This chain connects TRBV13 to TRBJ2-1; 12 nucleotides line up with TRBD1. J lost 4 bases, V lost 4 bases, and 5 bases had no gene match. The CDR3 is made up of 16 amino acids. Germline lookup yields CDR1 PRHDT and CDR2 FYEKMQ (reference sequence). The CDR3 bases are TGTGCCAGCAGCTACCGGGACAGGGGGCCTTACAATGAGCAGTTCTTC. As protein: CASSYRDRGPYNEQFF.

The CDR3 bases are TGCAGCGTTGAACCCCAGCGGGGGGGGAATGAGCAGTTCTTC. As protein: CSVEPQRGGNEQFF. The chain joins TRBV29-1 to TRBJ2-1, with 10 bases that match TRBD2. V was pared by 2 bases and J by 7 bases, with 5 bases of the junction left unmatched. Per germline, CDR1 SQVTM and CDR2 ANQGSEA. This CDR3 is 14 amino acids long.

The chain combines TRBV4-2 with TRBJ2-7; D uncertain. Trimming removed 0 bases from V and 0 bases from J, with 3 bases in between. This CDR3 is built from 13 residues. Germline V gene data show CDR1 as LGHNA and CDR2 as YNFKEQ. The CDR3 protein is CASSQDRSYEQYF. In DNA, the CDR3 is TGTGCCAGCAGCCAAGATCGCTCCTACGAGCAGTACTTC.

The genes are TRBV9 and TRBJ1-1, with D unclear. V lost 4 bases and J lost 1, with 8 bases in between. The germline CDR1 and CDR2 sequences are SGDLS and YYNGEE. CDR3 length: 13 amino acids. This CDR3 is CASSLSGNTEAFF. CDR3 nucleotide sequence: TGTGCCAGCAGCCTCTCGGGGAACACTGAAGCTTTCTTT.

This clone showed up just a few times. This chain links TRBV5-1 with TRBJ2-7; 9 bases are shared with TRBD1. The V and J ends lost 3 bases and 4 bases, in that order; junction bases with no gene match: 8. The germline V gene encodes CDR1 SGHRS and CDR2 YFSETQ. This CDR3 is built from 15 residues. CDR3 sequence (DNA): TGCGCCAGCAGCTCGGCCGGGACAGGGTCGTACGAGCAGTACTTC. Amino acids: CASSSAGTGSYEQYF.